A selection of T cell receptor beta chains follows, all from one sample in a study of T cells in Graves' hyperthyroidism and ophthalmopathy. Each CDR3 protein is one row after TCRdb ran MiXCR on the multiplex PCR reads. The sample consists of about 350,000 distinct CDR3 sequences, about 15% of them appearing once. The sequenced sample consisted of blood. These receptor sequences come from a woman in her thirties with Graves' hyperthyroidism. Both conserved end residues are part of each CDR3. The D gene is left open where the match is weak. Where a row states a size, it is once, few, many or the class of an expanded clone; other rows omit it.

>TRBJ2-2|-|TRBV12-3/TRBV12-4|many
TGTGCCAGCAGGCCGGACGGAAACACCGGGGAGCTGTTTTTT
CASRPDGNTGELFF
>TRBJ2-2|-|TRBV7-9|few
TGTGCCAGCAGCTCGACAGGAATAAACACCGGGGAGCTGTTTTTT
CASSSTGINTGELFF
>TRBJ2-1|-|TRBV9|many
TGTGCCAGCAGCTCCGTTCACAATGAGCAGTTCTTC
CASSSVHNEQFF
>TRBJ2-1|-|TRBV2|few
TGTGCCAGCAGAACATGGGGGAGGCATGAGCAGTTCTTC
CASRTWGRHEQFF
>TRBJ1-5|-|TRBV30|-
TGTGCCTGGAGTGATTCGGCAGGAGGCTTCGGGAGGCCCCAGCATTTT
CAWSDSAGGFGRPQHF
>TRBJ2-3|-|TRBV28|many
TGTGCCAGCAGTATCCCGGGCATTGCTAGCACAGATACGCAGTATTTT
CASSIPGIASTDTQYF
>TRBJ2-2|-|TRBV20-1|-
TGCAGTGCTAGAGGGGGGCGGGATTTCCACACCGGGGAGCTGTTTTTT
CSARGGRDFHTGELFF
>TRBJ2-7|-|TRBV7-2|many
TGTGCCAGCAGCTTACCTAGGAGGTACGAGCAGTACTTC
CASSLPRRYEQYF
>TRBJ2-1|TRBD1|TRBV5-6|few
TGTGCCAGCAGCTCCAGACAGGGAAGTAATGAGCAGTTCTTC
CASSSRQGSNEQFF
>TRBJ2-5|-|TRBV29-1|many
TGCAGCGTTTCCGACTTGGTGGTAGAGACCCAGTACTTC
CSVSDLVVETQYF
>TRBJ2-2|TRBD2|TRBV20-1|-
TGCAGTGCCCGAAGAACCCTTGCGGGAGAGTACACCGGGGAGCTGTTTTTT
CSARRTLAGEYTGELFF
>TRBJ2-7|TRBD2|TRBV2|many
TGTGCCAGCAGTGACCTAGCGGGAGGGCCGTACGAGCAGTACTTC
CASSDLAGGPYEQYF
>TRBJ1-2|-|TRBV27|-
TGTGCCAGCAGTTTCGCGAGTCAGGGTGATGGCTACACCTTC
CASSFASQGDGYTF
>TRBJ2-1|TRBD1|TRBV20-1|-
TGCAGTGCTGCTCTCGGACAGGGGGTCGACAATGAGCAGTTCTTC
CSAALGQGVDNEQFF
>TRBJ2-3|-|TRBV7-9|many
TGCGCCAGCAGCCTGGAGACAGGCACAGATACGCAGTATTTT
CASSLETGTDTQYF
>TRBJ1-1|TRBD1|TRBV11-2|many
TGTGCCAGCAGCTCTAGACAGGGTTCCCCTGAAGCTTTCTTT
CASSSRQGSPEAFF
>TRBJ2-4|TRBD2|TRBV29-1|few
TGCAGCGTGGGGGGGGTGGATAGAAACATTCAGTACTTC
CSVGGVDRNIQYF
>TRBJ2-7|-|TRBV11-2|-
TGTGCCAGCAGCTTAGCCGTGCCCAGGGACGGTGAGCAGTACTTC
CASSLAVPRDGEQYF
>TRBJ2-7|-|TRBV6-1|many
TGTGCCAGCAGCCCAGCGATCTCCTACGAGCAGTACTTC
CASSPAISYEQYF
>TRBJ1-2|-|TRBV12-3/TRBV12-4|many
TGTGCCAGCAGATTTGGAAGTTTCGGAGGCTACACCTTC
CASRFGSFGGYTF
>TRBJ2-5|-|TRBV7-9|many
TGTGCCAGCAGCTTGATGGCAGGGGGGGAGACCCAGTACTTC
CASSLMAGGETQYF
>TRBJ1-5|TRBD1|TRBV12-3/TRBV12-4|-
TGTGCCAGCAGCCTGGACAGGCAATACCAGCCCCAGCATTTT
CASSLDRQYQPQHF
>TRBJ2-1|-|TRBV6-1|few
TGTGCCAGCAGTTATCAATCGTCCTACAATGAGCAGTCCTTC
CASSYQSSYNEQSF
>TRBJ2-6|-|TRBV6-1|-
TGTGCCAGCAGTTTCATGTCCTCTGGGGCCAACGTCCTGACTTTC
CASSFMSSGANVLTF
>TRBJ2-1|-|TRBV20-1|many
TGCAGTGCTAGGTCCCACGGGAGCTCCTACAATGAGCAGTTCTTC
CSARSHGSSYNEQFF
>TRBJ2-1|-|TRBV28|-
TGTGCCAGCAGAACACCTCTTAGACCGTTCGATGAGCAGTTCTTC
CASRTPLRPFDEQFF
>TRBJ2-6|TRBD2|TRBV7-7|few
TGTGCTAGCAGCCCCCTTAGCGGGAGGGTCCTTTCTTTC
CASSPLSGRVLSF
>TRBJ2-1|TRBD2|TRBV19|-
TGTGCCAGTAGTTCTGCGACTAGCAGGTCCTACAATGAGCAGTTCTTC
CASSSATSRSYNEQFF
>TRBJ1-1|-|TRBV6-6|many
TGTGCCAGCAGTTACCCCCAGCAGGGCGGAGGCACTGAAGCTTTCTTT
CASSYPQQGGGTEAFF
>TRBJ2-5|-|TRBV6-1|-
TGTGCCAGCAGAAAGCTAATCCAAGAGACCCAGTACTTC
CASRKLIQETQYF
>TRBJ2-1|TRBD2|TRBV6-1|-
TGTGCCAGCAGTAGAATAGCGGGAGTTGTGGGTAATGAGCAGTTCTTC
CASSRIAGVVGNEQFF
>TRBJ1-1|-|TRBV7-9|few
TGTGCCAGCAGCGCACAGGTAATGAACACTGAAGCTTTCTTT
CASSAQVMNTEAFF
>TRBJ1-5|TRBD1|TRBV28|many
TGTGCCAGCAGTTTCGGACAGGGGTTTAGACAGCCCCAGCATTTT
CASSFGQGFRQPQHF
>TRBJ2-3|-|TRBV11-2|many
TGTGCCAGCAGCTTGTTTGGAGGTGGGGGTTCAGATACGCAGTATTTT
CASSLFGGGGSDTQYF
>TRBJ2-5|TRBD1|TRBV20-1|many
TGCAGTGCTAGACGGACAGGGGCTTCCCAAGAGACCCAGTACTTC
CSARRTGASQETQYF
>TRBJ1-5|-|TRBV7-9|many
TGTGCCAGCAGCTTAGGGGGAGTACGGCCCCAGCATTTT
CASSLGGVRPQHF
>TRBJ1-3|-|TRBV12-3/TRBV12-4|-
TGTGCCAGCAGTCCAAGAAACACCATATATTTT
CASSPRNTIYF
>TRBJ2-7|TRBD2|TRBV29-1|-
TGCAGCGTTTACCTAGCGGGAACCTACGAGCAGTACTTC
CSVYLAGTYEQYF
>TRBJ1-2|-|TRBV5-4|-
TGTGCCAGCAGCTCGCTCGACAAAGACTATGGCTACACCTTC
CASSSLDKDYGYTF
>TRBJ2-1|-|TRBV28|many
TGTGCCAGCAGCCCCGCCGGTGAGCAGTTCTTC
CASSPAGEQFF
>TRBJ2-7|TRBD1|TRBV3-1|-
TGTGCCAGCAGCCGCGGGACAGGGGTATCCTACGAGCAGTACTTC
CASSRGTGVSYEQYF
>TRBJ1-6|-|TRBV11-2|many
TGTGCCAGCAGCCAGTCCCCGAATTCACCCCTCCACTTT
CASSQSPNSPLHF
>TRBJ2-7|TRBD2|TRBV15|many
TGTGCCACCAGCAGAGATCTAGCGGGCATCTACGAGCAGTACTTC
CATSRDLAGIYEQYF